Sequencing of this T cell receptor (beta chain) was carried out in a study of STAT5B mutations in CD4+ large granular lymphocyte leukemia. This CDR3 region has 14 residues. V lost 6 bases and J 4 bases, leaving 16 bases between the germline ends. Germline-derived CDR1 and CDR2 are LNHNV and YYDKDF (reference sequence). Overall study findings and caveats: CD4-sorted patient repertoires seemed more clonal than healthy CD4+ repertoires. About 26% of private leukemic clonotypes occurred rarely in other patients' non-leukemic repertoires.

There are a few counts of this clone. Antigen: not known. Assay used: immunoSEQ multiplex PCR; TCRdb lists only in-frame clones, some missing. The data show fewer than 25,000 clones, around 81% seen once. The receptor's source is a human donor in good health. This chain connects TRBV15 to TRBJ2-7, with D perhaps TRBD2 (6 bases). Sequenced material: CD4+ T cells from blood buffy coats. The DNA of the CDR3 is TGTGCCACCAGGGGAGGACTTACCTCATACGAGCAGTACTTC. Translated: CATRGGLTSYEQYF.